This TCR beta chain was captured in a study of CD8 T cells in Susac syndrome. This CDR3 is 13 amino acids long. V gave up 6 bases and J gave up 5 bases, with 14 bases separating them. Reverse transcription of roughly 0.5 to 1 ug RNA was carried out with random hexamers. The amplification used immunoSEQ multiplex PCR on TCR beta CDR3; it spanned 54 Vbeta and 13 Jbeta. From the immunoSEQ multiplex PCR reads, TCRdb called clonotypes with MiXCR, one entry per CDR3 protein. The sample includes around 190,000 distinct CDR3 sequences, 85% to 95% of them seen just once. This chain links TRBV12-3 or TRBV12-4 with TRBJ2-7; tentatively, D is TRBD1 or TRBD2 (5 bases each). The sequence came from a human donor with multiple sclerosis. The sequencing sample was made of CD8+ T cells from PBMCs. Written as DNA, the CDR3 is TGTGCCAGCAGCGTGCCGGGGCGACACGAGCAGTACTTC. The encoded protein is CASSVPGRHEQYF.